The 14 T cell receptor beta chains reported below all come from one sample, sequenced in a study of type 1 and type 2 diabetes patients. Amplification started from genomic DNA. A primer set of 30 forward and 13 reverse primers amplified the CDR3. TCRdb itself ran the multiplex PCR reads through MiXCR, one entry per CDR3 protein. The sample records 270,000 or so distinct CDR3 sequences, around 47% being singletons. The sample was peripheral blood mononuclear cells (PBMCs). These receptor sequences come from a man between 18 and 29 years old with type 2 diabetes.

Worth noting for this clonotype: A read error may explain this, as a much larger clone is one base away. This sequence joins TRBV30 and TRBJ2-7; TRBD1 is a possible D gene (6 bases). Germline assignment: CDR1 GTSNPN and CDR2 SVGIG (reference sequence). The CDR3 contains 13 residues. CDR3 sequence (DNA): TGTGCCTGGAGGACGAGGGGGTCTTACGAGAAGTACTTC. Translated: CAWRTRGSYEKYF.

The chain carries TRBV5-1 and TRBJ2-3; the D gene is possibly TRBD1 (6 bases). Looked up from germline, CDR1 is SGHRS and CDR2 is YFSETQ. The germline V and J ends were trimmed by 0 bases and 4 bases, with 12 bases remaining between them. CDR3 length: 15 residues. CDR3 bases: TGCGCCAGCAGCTTGGCGGGACACCCCGCAGATACGCAGTATTTT. Its translation is CASSLAGHPADTQYF.

The rearrangement uses TRBV28 and TRBJ2-5; D possibly corresponds to TRBD1 (6 bases). The DNA end favors TRBJ2-1, so the J call may be wrong. The CDR3 runs to 13 residues. Per germline, CDR1 MDHEN and CDR2 SYDVKM. For the CDR3, the DNA is TGTGCCAGCAGTCCCCAGGGGCAGAGGCAGCAGTTCTTC. It translates to CASSPQGQRQQFF.

The rearrangement joins TRBV2 to TRBJ1-6; 7 positions agree with TRBD1. Trimming took 2 bases from V and 0 from J; bases not matched to a gene: 10. CDR3 length: 19 residues. Germline V lookup: CDR1 SNHLY, CDR2 FYNNEI. CDR3 nucleotides: TGTGCCAGCAGTGAAAGTTATCGAGGGGGCACCTCCTATAATTCACCCCTCCACTTT. It translates to CASSESYRGGTSYNSPLHF.

The chain has TRBV10-3 and TRBJ1-4; maybe TRBD1 (5 bases). The CDR3 loop spans 14 amino acids. In germline, CDR1 is ENHRY, CDR2 SYGVKD. Deletions cut 10 bases from V and 8 bases from J, with 20 bases between. The CDR3 DNA reads TGTGCCACCAGGCTTGCAGGAGGGGAGGAAAAACTGTTTTTT. Encoded protein: CATRLAGGEEKLFF.

The V gene is TRBV28, the J gene TRBJ1-1; a weak D match, TRBD1 (6 bases). V shed 6 bases and J shed 1 base, with 18 bases lying between them. Germline V gives CDR1 MDHEN, CDR2 SYDVKM. The CDR3 is 16 residues long. The CDR3 DNA reads TGTGCCAGCAGCTCTGCACAGGGCCGGGGGAACACTGAAGCTTTCTTT. Translation gives CASSSAQGRGNTEAFF. Variable domain in full (rest from reference TRBV28 and TRBJ1-1): DVKVTQSSRYLVKRTGEKVFLECVQDMDHENMFWYRQDPGLGLRLIYFSYDVKMKEKGDIPEGYSVSREKKERFSLILESASTNQTSMYLCASSSAQGRGNTEAFFGQGTRLTVV.

This clonotype was found once. The chain couples TRBV6-5 to TRBJ1-2; 11 nucleotides align to TRBD1. The CDR3 extends over 16 amino acids. Germline V gives CDR1 MNHEY, CDR2 SVGAGI. V shed 9 bases and J 5 bases; nucleotides not matched to a gene: 14. CDR3 amino acids: CASGRDRGFLGYGYTF. CDR3 nucleotides: TGTGCCAGTGGTCGGGACAGGGGGTTTTTGGGATATGGCTACACCTTC.

Comments on this clonotype: Sequence at one end of the junction differs from germline and may be a read error. V is TRBV7-2 and J is TRBJ2-5; D call uncertain. The closer fit of TRBJ2-1 to the DNA end suggests the J call may be wrong. Germline V gives CDR1 SGHTA, CDR2 FQGNSA. This CDR3 comprises 14 residues. The CDR3 nucleotides read TGCGCCAGCAGCCAAGCCCCACAGTCCAATGAGCAGTTCTTC. Its translation: CASSQAPQSNEQFF.

This clonotype was recorded many times. The chain is built from TRBV7-2 and TRBJ1-1; D ambiguous. The CDR3 contains 11 residues. The V end lost 1 base, the J end lost 12 bases, and 9 bases lay between the germline ends. Germline V gives CDR1 SGHTA, CDR2 FQGNSA. This chain's CDR3 is CASSLGAGSFF. For the CDR3, the DNA is TGTGCCAGCAGCTTAGGCGCTGGGTCTTTCTTT.

The chain joins TRBV18 to TRBJ2-2; 10 nucleotides align to TRBD2. Unmatched junction bases numbered 9, after V lost 1 base and J lost 4 bases. This CDR3 is built from 18 residues. Per the germline V gene, CDR1 is KGHSH and CDR2 is LQKENI. This CDR3 reads CASSPLAGGGLGTGELFF. In DNA form, the CDR3 reads TGTGCCAGCTCACCACTAGCGGGAGGTGGTCTCGGCACCGGGGAGCTGTTTTTT. The full variable domain, completed using reference TRBV18 and TRBJ2-2, is NAGVMQNPRHLVRRRGQEARLRCSPMKGHSHVYWYRQLPEEGLKFMVYLQKENIIDESGMPKERFSAEFPKEGPSILRIQQVVRGDSAAYFCASSPLAGGGLGTGELFFGEGSRLTVL.

Details on this clonotype: The junction shows a germline mismatch at one end, possibly a read error. V is TRBV12-3 or TRBV12-4 and J is TRBJ1-2, with 9 bases fitting TRBD1. The CDR3 length is 17 residues. CDR3 region: CAGSPTEPGQGPYGYTF. DNA of the CDR3: TGTGCCGGCAGTCCGACCGAACCGGGACAGGGACCTTATGGCTACACCTTC.

This clonotype has only a few counts. The chain employs TRBV28 and TRBJ1-5, with D possibly being TRBD1 (5 bases). V was cut by 8 bases and J by 3 bases, with 14 bases left in between. Germline assignment: CDR1 MDHEN and CDR2 SYDVKM. The CDR3 extends over 14 amino acids. CDR3 sequence (DNA): TGTGCCAGCCAGGGACGGGAAGACAATCAGCCCCAGCATTTT. Protein: CASQGREDNQPQHF.

The chain couples TRBV11-2 to TRBJ1-1; D ambiguous. Germline loops: CDR1 SGHAT, CDR2 FQNNGV. V dropped 1 base and J dropped 7 bases, with 10 bases sitting between them. The CDR3 is 13 residues long. This CDR3 reads CASSLGAAIEAFF. CDR3 bases: TGTGCCAGCAGCTTAGGGGCAGCAATTGAAGCTTTCTTT.

The rearrangement joins TRBV7-3 to TRBJ2-1; D is ambiguous. Trimming stripped 6 bases from V and 0 bases from J, with 6 bases between. This CDR3 comprises 13 residues. Per the germline V gene, CDR1 is SGHTA and CDR2 is FQGTGA. The CDR3, as DNA: TGTGCCAGCAGACAGAGCTCCTACAATGAGCAGTTCTTC. It codes for CASRQSSYNEQFF. The variable domain in full, completed from reference TRBV7-3 and TRBJ2-1, reads GAGVSQTPSNKVTEKGKYVELRCDPISGHTALYWYRQSLGQGPEFLIYFQGTGAADDSGLPNDRFFAVRPEGSVSTLKIQRTERGDSAVYLCASRQSSYNEQFFGPGTRLTVL.